The 15 T cell receptor beta chains in this list originate from one sample, sequenced in a study of monozygotic twins with inflammatory bowel disease. From its re-call of the 5' RACE reads, TCRdb lists each CDR3 protein once, without DNA. The record lists 190,000 or so distinct CDR3 sequences, of which the ten most abundant hold around 1.5%. The sample was blood. The source is a human donor with ulcerative colitis or Crohn's disease, or a healthy co-twin of an affected twin (not recorded which).

V usage is TRBV12-3 or TRBV12-4 and J usage is TRBJ1-1; there is no DNA to check the TCRdb D call of TRBD1. The CDR3 is 17 amino acids. This CDR3 reads CASSRPTTLPGKSGAFF.

The gene calls are TRBV24-1 and TRBJ1-4. This CDR3 has 14 amino acids. Germline V gene lookup returns CDR1 KGHDR and CDR2 SFDVKD. The CDR3 loop reads CATSDRGGSEKLFF.

The chain employs TRBV12-3 or TRBV12-4 and TRBJ1-1; TCRdb proposes TRBD1, but this gene call is untestable without DNA. This CDR3 is built from 13 residues. CDR3 sequence: CASSPEYTGRAFF.

The chain joins TRBV12-3 or TRBV12-4 to TRBJ2-3; TCRdb's D call, TRBD2, is unchecked because there is no DNA. The CDR3 is 14 amino acids. The chain's CDR3 is CASSSGVFTDTQYF.

The chain is built from TRBV5-1 and TRBJ1-5. The CDR3 runs 13 residues. CDR1 SGHRS and CDR2 YFSETQ come from the germline V gene. The CDR3 loop is CASSLEVNQPQHF.

The chain couples TRBV5-4 to TRBJ1-5; TCRdb outputs TRBD1, but without DNA this stays unchecked. Germline CDR1 is SGHNT and CDR2 is YYREEE (reference sequence). This CDR3 is built from 15 residues. The CDR3 loop is CASSIQGWGNQPQHF.

This chain links TRBV3-1 with TRBJ2-7; TCRdb names TRBD1, which stays unverified in the absence of DNA. The CDR3 spans 15 residues. CDR1 is LGHDT, CDR2 YNNKEL, per germline (reference sequence). This chain's CDR3 is CASSQPGQGVHEQYF.

The chain couples TRBV6-5 to TRBJ2-1. The germline gives CDR1 MNHEY, CDR2 SVGAGI. The CDR3 totals 16 residues. The CDR3 protein is CASSYSWAGSYNEQFF.

The chain joins TRBV18 to TRBJ1-1; TCRdb calls TRBD1, which cannot be checked without DNA. Germline V CDR1 and CDR2: KGHSH, LQKENI. The CDR3 runs to 15 residues. CDR3 protein: CASSPLKTGLTEAFF.

The CDR3 spells CASSPDLGQQETQYF. This chain connects TRBV18 to TRBJ2-5; TCRdb indicates TRBD1, and absent DNA this call remains unverified. Germline lookup yields CDR1 KGHSH and CDR2 LQKENI. CDR3 length: 15 residues.

V gene TRBV11-2 combines with J gene TRBJ1-1. CDR3 size: 12 residues. Germline CDR1 is SGHAT and CDR2 is FQNNGV. CDR3 protein: CASSFWGTEAFF.

The V call is TRBV18, the J call TRBJ2-5. The CDR3 contains 12 residues. Germline V lookup: CDR1 KGHSH, CDR2 LQKENI. CDR3 sequence: CASSPGQETQYF.

This chain joins TRBV3-1 and TRBJ1-6. The CDR3 consists of 16 residues. Germline V CDR1 and CDR2: LGHDT, YNNKEL (reference sequence). The CDR3 is CASSQDFRRRDSPLHF.

This chain uses TRBV6-5 with TRBJ2-7. This CDR3 spans 13 amino acids. From germline, CDR1 is MNHEY and CDR2 SVGAGI. CDR3 region: CASSYADSYEQYF.

V and J are TRBV20-1 and TRBJ1-5; TCRdb returns TRBD1, unconfirmable since there is no DNA. The CDR3 runs to 14 residues. In germline, CDR1 is DFQATT, CDR2 SNEGSKA (reference sequence). The CDR3 loop reads CSAADPGQDQPQHF.